The sample holds many counts of the clone carrying this T cell receptor (beta chain). Its antigen is not identified. This CDR3 contains 17 residues. The trim removed 4 bases at V and 1 base at J, leaving 12 bases unmatched. Looked up from germline, CDR1 is MDHEN and CDR2 is SYDVKM. Fresh peripheral blood, roughly 9.4 ml, was the PBMC source. The data are from a study of Graves' ophthalmopathy and Graves' hyperthyroidism. Findings of the study overall: The blood repertoire also included most expanded thyroid clonotypes above 0.001 frequency.

Amplified material comprised TCR beta CDR3 regions derived from RNA transcripts. RT-PCR with HTBI primers came first, then second-round multiplex PCR. Via MiXCR, TCRdb re-called the multiplex PCR reads, giving one row per CDR3 protein. The profile covers 450,000 or so distinct CDR3 sequences, with approximately 15% appearing a single time and over 7.5% taken by the ten largest. The origin of this receptor is a woman in her thirties with Graves' ophthalmopathy. Material: blood. The chain carries TRBV28 and TRBJ2-7, with TRBD2 identical over 8 bases. The CDR3, as DNA: TGTGCCAGCAGTTCCTCCTCGCGCAGCGGGAGTTCCTACGAGCAGTACTTC. The encoded protein is CASSSSSRSGSSYEQYF.